The next 9 T cell receptor beta chains were all read from a single sample in a study of OX40 agonist ivuxolimab in advanced cancers. Assay used: immunoSEQ multiplex PCR; TCRdb lists only in-frame clones, some missing. The sample yields 65,000 to 70,000 clones, approximately 90% seen once. The sample consisted of CD4+ or CD8+ T cells sorted from blood, taken in a trial of the OX40 agonist ivuxolimab. The receptors stem from an adult with an advanced solid tumor such as melanoma, head and neck, liver or kidney cancer.

The chain combines TRBV18 with TRBJ1-1; D is unresolved. V lost 3 bases and J lost 6, with 17 bases in between. Germline V gives CDR1 KGHSH, CDR2 LQKENI. The CDR3 is made up of 15 amino acids. CDR3 in DNA: TGTGCCAGCTCACCCCTGAGAGCGAGTGACGCTGAAGCTTTCTTT. Amino acids: CASSPLRASDAEAFF.

The V and J genes are TRBV7-3 and TRBJ2-5, with a possible D match to TRBD2 (5 bases). Matching the DNA end better, TRBJ2-7 makes the J call doubtful. CDR3 length: 15 residues. Germline V gene data show CDR1 as SGHTA and CDR2 as FQGTGA. In DNA, the CDR3 is TGTGCCAGCAGCCCGGGATTGTGGTGTTTCTACGAGCAGTACTTC. Translating it yields CASSPGLWCFYEQYF.

The J gene is TRBJ2-7, the V gene TRBV10-3; D is perhaps TRBD2 (6 bases). V was trimmed by 7 bases and J by 3 bases, leaving 16 bases between them. CDR3 length equals 14 residues. Germline V gives CDR1 ENHRY, CDR2 SYGVKD. Here the CDR3 DNA reads TGTGCCATCAAGGGTAACACGGGAGTCTACGAGCAGTACTTC. It codes for CAIKGNTGVYEQYF.

To note about this clone: An end of the junction differs from the germline gene, which may be a read error. The J gene is TRBJ2-7, the V gene TRBV20-1, with TRBD2 identical over 9 bases. CDR3 length: 10 amino acids. The germline CDR1 and CDR2 sequences are DFQATT and SNEGSKA (reference sequence). The CDR3: CSAGGGVTHF. The CDR3 coding sequence is TGCAGTGCTGGCGGGGGGGTGACGCACTTC.

CDR3 protein: CASSQGLAGGPGETQYF. The CDR3 DNA reads TGTGCCAGCAGCCAAGGACTAGCGGGAGGGCCCGGAGAGACCCAGTACTTC. The chain joins TRBV4-2 to TRBJ2-5, with 14 positions matching TRBD2. The CDR3 consists of 17 residues. Germline CDR1 reads LGHNA; CDR2 reads YNFKEQ. V lost 1 base and J lost 4; bases outside the gene matches: 5.

The chain joins TRBV10-3 to TRBJ2-1; TRBD2 matches 11 bases. CDR3 size: 16 residues. From germline, CDR1 is ENHRY and CDR2 SYGVKD. V trimming: 2 bases; J trimming: 4 bases; junction bases outside the gene matches: 4. Here the CDR3 reads CAISERGLAEYNEQFF. In DNA, the CDR3 is TGTGCCATCAGTGAGAGGGGACTAGCGGAATACAATGAGCAGTTCTTC.

J is TRBJ2-3 and V is TRBV6-1; perhaps TRBD2 as D (5 bases). V lost 3 bases to trimming and J lost 4 bases, with 14 bases between them. The germline gives CDR1 MNHNS, CDR2 SASEGT. The CDR3 spans 15 residues. In nucleotides, the CDR3 is TGTGCCAGCAGTGATGTGAGAGGGCGGGCAGATACGCAGTATTTT. This encodes CASSDVRGRADTQYF.

The rearrangement links TRBV5-8 to TRBJ2-3; 8 bases align to TRBD1. V was pared by 4 bases and J by 0 bases, with 10 bases of the junction left unmatched. This CDR3 comprises 17 residues. In germline, CDR1 is SGHTS, CDR2 YDEGEE. CDR3 amino acids: CASSPDRVTTSTDTQYF. CDR3 nucleotide sequence: TGTGCCAGCAGCCCGGACAGGGTGACTACTAGCACAGATACGCAGTATTTT. Looking up the rest from reference TRBV5-8 and TRBJ2-3 gives the full variable domain: EAGVTQSPTHLIKTRGQQATLRCSPISGHTSVYWYQQALGLGLQFLLWYDEGEERNRGNFPPRFSGRQFPNYSSELNVNALELEDSALYLCASSPDRVTTSTDTQYFGPGTRLTVL.

In this sample, this clone turned up a few times. The chain recombines TRBV28 with TRBJ1-1, with D hard to call. With 3 bases removed from V and 3 bases from J, the gap between germline ends came to 2 bases. The length of the CDR3 is 11 residues. Germline lookup yields CDR1 MDHEN and CDR2 SYDVKM. The CDR3 is CASSFYTEAFF. The CDR3 DNA reads as TGTGCCAGCAGTTTTTACACTGAAGCTTTCTTT. Based on the CDR3 plus reference TRBV28 and TRBJ1-1, the full variable domain is DVKVTQSSRYLVKRTGEKVFLECVQDMDHENMFWYRQDPGLGLRLIYFSYDVKMKEKGDIPEGYSVSREKKERFSLILESASTNQTSMYLCASSFYTEAFFGQGTRLTVV.